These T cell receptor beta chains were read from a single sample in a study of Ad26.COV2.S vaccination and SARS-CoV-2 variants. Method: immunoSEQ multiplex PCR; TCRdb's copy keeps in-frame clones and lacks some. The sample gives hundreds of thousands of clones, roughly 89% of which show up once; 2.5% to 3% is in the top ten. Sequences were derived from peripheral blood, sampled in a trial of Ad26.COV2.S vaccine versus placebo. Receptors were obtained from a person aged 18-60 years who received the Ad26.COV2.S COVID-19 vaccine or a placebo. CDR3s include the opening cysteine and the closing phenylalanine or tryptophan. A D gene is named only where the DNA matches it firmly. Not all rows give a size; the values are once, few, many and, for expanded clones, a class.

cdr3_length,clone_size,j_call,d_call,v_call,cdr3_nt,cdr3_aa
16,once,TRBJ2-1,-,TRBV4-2,TGTGCCAGCAGCCAATCCTCGCGGAGCTCCTACAATGAGCAGTTCTTC,CASSQSSRSSYNEQFF
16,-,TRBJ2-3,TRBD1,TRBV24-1,TGTGCCACCAGTGATTGGGACAGGGGTGTCACAGATACGCAGTATTTT,CATSDWDRGVTDTQYF
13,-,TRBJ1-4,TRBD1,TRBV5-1,TGCGCCAGCAGCCCTGGGACAGATGAAAAACTGTTTTTT,CASSPGTDEKLFF
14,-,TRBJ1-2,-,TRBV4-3,TGCGCCAGCAGCCAAGATCACCGCGTAAATGGCTACACCTTC,CASSQDHRVNGYTF
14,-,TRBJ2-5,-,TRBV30,TGTGCCTGGAGCGGAGGATGGATCGCTGGGACCCAGTACTTC,CAWSGGWIAGTQYF
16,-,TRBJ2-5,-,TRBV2,TGTGCCAGACTCAGTCCGGGACTCCCGTACCAAGAGACCCAGTACTTC,CARLSPGLPYQETQYF
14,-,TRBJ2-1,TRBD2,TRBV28,TGTGCCACCCGGACGGGGGGGCCGGAGCCTGAGCAGTTCTTC,CATRTGGPEPEQFF
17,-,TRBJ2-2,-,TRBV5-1,TGCGCCAGCAGCTTGGCGGGATCGCCCGGGGGCACCGGGGAGCTGTTTTTT,CASSLAGSPGGTGELFF
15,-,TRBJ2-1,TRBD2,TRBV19,TGTGCCAGTAGTATGGTGACTAGCGGCTACAATGAGCAGTTCTTC,CASSMVTSGYNEQFF
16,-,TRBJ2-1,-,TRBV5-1,TGCGCCAGCAGCCCGGACCCCCTAAGCTCCTACAATGAGCAGTTCTTC,CASSPDPLSSYNEQFF
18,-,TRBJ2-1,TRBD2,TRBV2,TGTGCCAGCACCCCGCGGGGGGCGGTAAGTCGGTCCTACAATGAGCAGTTCTTC,CASTPRGAVSRSYNEQFF